Below are 26 T cell receptor beta chains sequenced from a single sample in a study of patients and donors after allogeneic stem cell transplantation. TCRdb itself ran the RT-PCR reads through MiXCR, one entry per CDR3 protein. The table includes around 82,000 distinct CDR3 sequences, approximately 5.2% detected once. The sequencing input was blood, either unsorted or a sorted T cell fraction (not recorded which). The receptors stem from a human donor who was either an allogeneic HSCT recipient or a stem cell or donor lymphocyte infusion donor (not recorded which). It is not recorded whose cells these are; they may come from a transplant donor.

The chain is built from TRBV20-1 and TRBJ2-5; 10 positions match TRBD2. This CDR3 contains 14 residues. Germline loops: CDR1 DFQATT, CDR2 SNEGSKA (reference sequence). The V and J ends lost 2 bases and 3 bases, in that order; junction bases with no gene match: 3. The CDR3 coding sequence is TGCAGTGCTAGAAATCTAGCGGGGGAAGAGACCCAGTACTTC. This sequence encodes CSARNLAGEETQYF.

This clonotype appeared a few times. A junction end diverges from the germline sequence, so it may reflect a read error. This chain links TRBV7-7 with TRBJ2-7; no firm D call. Germline CDR1 is SSHAT and CDR2 is FNYEAQ (reference sequence). This CDR3 has 14 amino acids. The CDR3 region is CASSLGEGSYEQYF. The CDR3, as DNA: TGTGCTAGCAGCTTAGGAGAAGGGTCTTACGAGCAGTACTTC.

This clonotype was observed a few times. This chain links TRBV20-1 with TRBJ1-2; D is undetermined. Germline V gives CDR1 DFQATT, CDR2 SNEGSKA (reference sequence). Trimming shortened V by 2 bases and J by 5 bases, and 12 bases separated the two germline ends. The CDR3 consists of 13 residues. CDR3 loop: CSARPPFGYGYTF. The CDR3, as DNA: TGCAGTGCTAGACCGCCCTTTGGGTATGGCTACACCTTC.

The chain uses TRBV28 and TRBJ2-3, with 11 bases that match TRBD2. This CDR3 has 16 amino acids. Trimming at V came to 7 bases and at J to 7 bases, leaving 13 bases not matched to a gene. Germline V CDR1 and CDR2: MDHEN, SYDVKM. CDR3 in amino acids: CASTPGGASGRNTQYF. DNA for the CDR3: TGTGCCAGCACCCCCGGGGGGGCTAGCGGGAGGAATACGCAGTATTTT. The complete variable domain, with remaining parts taken from reference TRBV28 and TRBJ2-3, reads DVKVTQSSRYLVKRTGEKVFLECVQDMDHENMFWYRQDPGLGLRLIYFSYDVKMKEKGDIPEGYSVSREKKERFSLILESASTNQTSMYLCASTPGGASGRNTQYFGPGTRLTVL.

This clonotype was counted between two and nine times. CDR3 sequence: CASSYPGEEQFF. The CDR3 DNA is TGTGCCAGCAGTTACCCGGGGGAAGAGCAGTTCTTC. V gene TRBV6-5 combines with J gene TRBJ2-1, with D possibly matching TRBD2 (6 bases). CDR1 MNHEY and CDR2 SVGAGI come from the germline V gene. This CDR3 has 12 residues. The V end lost 2 bases, the J end lost 10 bases, and 9 bases lay between the germline ends.

The rearrangement joins TRBV21-1 to TRBJ1-5. TRBV21-1 is labeled a pseudogene. The CDR3 is 16 amino acids. This CDR3 is CASSQRWRLSNQPQHF. The CDR3 DNA follows: TGTGCCAGCAGCCAAAGGTGGAGACTTAGCAATCAGCCCCAGCATTTT.

This clonotype appeared a few times. V is TRBV20-1 and J is TRBJ2-3; 10 nucleotides line up with TRBD2. This CDR3 contains 18 residues. Germline values: CDR1 DFQATT, CDR2 SNEGSKA (reference sequence). V lost 1 base and J lost 1; bases outside the gene matches: 11. The CDR3 DNA is TGCAGTGCTAGAGGTTTGCTAACTAGCGGGATTGGCACAGATACGCAGTATTTT. Its translation: CSARGLLTSGIGTDTQYF.

The CDR3 nucleotides read TGTGCCAGCAGCCTTCAGTACCAAGAGACCCAGTACTTC. It specifies CASSLQYQETQYF. J is TRBJ2-5 and V is TRBV9; D remains ambiguous. The V gene's germline CDR1 is SGDLS and CDR2 YYNGEE. V lost 4 bases and J lost 0, with 7 bases in between. The length of the CDR3 is 13 residues.

In its sample, this clonotype was seen many times. The V call is TRBV5-1, the J call TRBJ2-2; 7 bases map to TRBD1. The trim removed 7 bases at V and 0 bases at J, leaving 3 bases unmatched. This CDR3 is built from 14 residues. Looked up from germline, CDR1 is SGHRS and CDR2 is YFSETQ. The CDR3 DNA reads as TGCGCCAGCTGGGACAGTGCGAACACCGGGGAGCTGTTTTTT. Its protein is CASWDSANTGELFF.

The chain uses TRBV30 and TRBJ1-1; D remains ambiguous. This CDR3 has 13 residues. Trimming pared 0 bases from V and 3 bases from J, leaving 8 bases between. Looked up from germline, CDR1 is GTSNPN and CDR2 is SVGIG (reference sequence). The CDR3 loop is CAWSVTGDTEAFF. The CDR3 DNA reads as TGTGCCTGGAGTGTAACTGGGGACACTGAAGCTTTCTTT.

This clonotype came up many times. The chain has TRBV3-1 and TRBJ1-2; D is perhaps TRBD1 (5 bases). V gave up 2 bases and J gave up 6 bases, with 16 bases separating them. The CDR3 contains 15 residues. CDR1 and CDR2 (germline): LGHDT, YNNKEL (reference sequence). CDR3 residues: CASSQQGKTIHGYTF. The CDR3 region has the DNA TGTGCCAGCAGCCAACAGGGTAAGACGATCCATGGCTACACCTTC.

At least ten counts were recorded for this clonotype. The rearrangement joins TRBV7-8 to TRBJ2-1, with 11 bases aligning to TRBD2. J lost 9 bases, V lost 2 bases, and 15 bases had no gene match. This CDR3 has 18 residues. CDR1 is SGHVS and CDR2 is FQNEAQ in the germline V gene. The chain's CDR3 is CASSLRGGGLAGGSEQFF. The DNA for the CDR3 is TGTGCCAGCAGCTTAAGGGGCGGGGGGCTAGCGGGAGGAAGTGAGCAGTTCTTC. Variable domain in full (rest from reference TRBV7-8 and TRBJ2-1): GAGVSQSPRYKVAKRGQDVALRCDPISGHVSLFWYQQALGQGPEFLTYFQNEAQLDKSGLPSDRFFAERPEGSVSTLKIQRTQQEDSAVYLCASSLRGGGLAGGSEQFFGPGTRLTVL.

At least ten counts were recorded for this clonotype. The chain links TRBV6-5 to TRBJ1-3; D may be TRBD1 (5 bases). V dropped 0 bases and J dropped 2 bases, with 8 bases sitting between them. Germline V gene data show CDR1 as MNHEY and CDR2 as SVGAGI. The CDR3 runs to 15 residues. CDR3 sequence reads: CASSYSEGPGNTIYF. The CDR3 DNA is TGTGCCAGCAGTTACTCAGAGGGGCCTGGAAACACCATATATTTT.

This clonotype was seen at least ten times. The rearrangement joins TRBV27 to TRBJ1-1; D gene uncertain. Germline V gives CDR1 MNHEY, CDR2 SMNVEV (reference sequence). The CDR3 is 13 amino acids. Trimming shortened V by 2 bases and J by 1 base, and 5 bases separated the two germline ends. The CDR3 nucleotides are TGTGCCAGCAGTTTAACACCGAACACTGAAGCTTTCTTT. Its protein is CASSLTPNTEAFF.

Concerning this clonotype itself: A much larger clone is a single base away; this may be a read error. The chain links TRBV5-1 to TRBJ1-1; weak D call: TRBD1 (5 bases). Germline lookup yields CDR1 SGHRS and CDR2 YFSETQ. This CDR3 is 14 amino acids long. The CDR3 sequence is CASGLVPGGVEAFF. In nucleotides, the CDR3 is TGCGCCAGCGGCTTGGTTCCCGGGGGAGTTGAAGCTTTCTTT.

This clonotype was seen ten or more times. The chain couples TRBV6-1 to TRBJ2-7, with D unresolved. Trimming took 4 bases from V and 2 from J, leaving 3 bases between them. The germline V gene has CDR1 MNHNS and CDR2 SASEGT. The CDR3 totals 11 residues. The CDR3 loop is CASSGAYEQYF. In DNA form, the CDR3 reads TGTGCCAGCAGTGGGGCCTACGAGCAGTACTTC.

At least ten counts were recorded for this clonotype. The rearrangement joins TRBV5-4 to TRBJ2-1, with D possibly being TRBD1 (6 bases). The CDR3 length is 16 residues. Germline loops: CDR1 SGHNT, CDR2 YYREEE (reference sequence). V was shortened by 4 bases and J by 9 bases, with 23 bases between the two germline ends. CDR3 nucleotides: TGTGCCAGCAGCCCGCCCGGGAACAGGGTGATCAGTGAGCAGTTCTTC. Its translation is CASSPPGNRVISEQFF.

This clonotype has ten or more counts. V gene TRBV4-1 combines with J gene TRBJ2-3; no clear D. Germline lookup yields CDR1 MGHRA and CDR2 YSYEKL. The CDR3 runs to 14 residues. Trimming took 1 base from V and 4 from J, leaving 9 bases between them. The CDR3 nucleotides read TGCGCCAGCAGCCAAGGGGTACGGGCAGATACGCAGTATTTT. It is translated as CASSQGVRADTQYF.

This clonotype showed up just a few times. This chain joins TRBV19 and TRBJ2-3, with TRBD1 matching 8 bases. Germline V gives CDR1 LNHDA, CDR2 SQIVND (reference sequence). The CDR3 runs to 15 residues. With 1 base clipped from V and 4 bases from J, the junction kept 4 bases outside the gene matches. The CDR3 DNA follows: TGTGCCAGTAGTATAGGACAGGGGTCCGCAGATACGCAGTATTTT. Its protein product is CASSIGQGSADTQYF. Combining the CDR3 with reference TRBV19 and TRBJ2-3 gives the whole variable domain DGGITQSPKYLFRKEGQNVTLSCEQNLNHDAMYWYRQDPGQGLRLIYYSQIVNDFQKGDIAEGYSVSREKKESFPLTVTSAQKNPTAFYLCASSIGQGSADTQYFGPGTRLTVL.

Many counts were recorded for this clonotype. The chain has TRBV20-1 and TRBJ2-1, with D tentatively TRBD2 (6 bases). In germline, CDR1 is DFQATT, CDR2 SNEGSKA (reference sequence). V was clipped by 6 bases and J by 1 base, with 16 bases between them. The CDR3 totals 15 residues. The CDR3 region is CSATRAGGSYNEQFF. The CDR3 coding sequence is TGCAGTGCCACCAGAGCGGGCGGATCCTACAATGAGCAGTTCTTC.

This clonotype has a count of ten or more. The chain employs TRBV11-2 and TRBJ2-1; TRBD2 matches at 8 bases. The CDR3 spans 16 residues. V shed 5 bases and J 0 bases; nucleotides not matched to a gene: 6. The germline CDR1 and CDR2 sequences are SGHAT and FQNNGV. The CDR3 is CASSPRGGSSYNEQFF. CDR3 sequence (DNA): TGTGCCAGCAGCCCGCGCGGGGGGAGCTCCTACAATGAGCAGTTCTTC.

This clonotype was recorded at least ten times. The chain links TRBV24-1 to TRBJ1-1; no definite D call. Looked up from germline, CDR1 is KGHDR and CDR2 is SFDVKD. The length of the CDR3 is 18 residues. Trimming shortened V by 5 bases and J by 0 bases, and 21 bases separated the two germline ends. The CDR3: CATSGSEETPLMNTEAFF. CDR3 coding DNA: TGTGCCACCAGTGGGAGTGAGGAAACTCCACTCATGAACACTGAAGCTTTCTTT.

This clonotype appeared many times. V and J are TRBV7-2 and TRBJ2-1, with D perhaps matching TRBD2 (6 bases). The CDR3 is 14 residues long. Germline CDR1 reads SGHTA; CDR2 reads FQGNSA. Between the trimmed V and J ends, which lost 5 bases and 6 bases, there was a span of 14 bases. The CDR3 DNA sequence: TGTGCCAGCAGCCGAAGTAGGACTACCAATGAGCAGTTCTTC. Its translation is CASSRSRTTNEQFF.

The genes are TRBV11-3 and TRBJ2-6; 7 bases align to TRBD1. Germline V gene data show CDR1 as SGHNT and CDR2 as YENEEA. The CDR3 extends over 17 amino acids. The ends lost 2 bases at V and 0 bases at J; junction bases unmatched: 4. For the CDR3, the DNA is TGTGCCAGCAGCTTACGGGACAGCTACTCTGGGGCCAACGTCCTGACTTTC. The encoded protein is CASSLRDSYSGANVLTF. Together with reference TRBV11-3 and TRBJ2-6, the CDR3 gives the full variable domain: EAGVVQSPRYKIIEKKQPVAFWCNPISGHNTLYWYLQNLGQGPELLIRYENEEAVDDSQLPKDRFSAERLKGVDSTLKIQPAELGDSAVYLCASSLRDSYSGANVLTFGAGSRLTVL.

V and J are TRBV4-1 and TRBJ1-1, with D possibly TRBD1 on 5 matching bases. CDR3 length: 15 residues. V lost 4 bases to trimming and J lost 4 bases, with 16 bases between them. Germline lookup yields CDR1 MGHRA and CDR2 YSYEKL. The CDR3 loop is CASSRSGSYGTEAFF. CDR3 DNA sequence: TGCGCCAGCAGCCGATCAGGGTCTTATGGCACTGAAGCTTTCTTT.

This clonotype was seen ten or more times. The genes are TRBV14 and TRBJ2-5, with 7 bases lining up with TRBD2. This CDR3 is 16 amino acids long. Germline assignment: CDR1 SGHDN and CDR2 FVKESK. V shed 2 bases and J 0 bases; nucleotides not matched to a gene: 6. The CDR3 is CASSQYGRGYQETQYF. In nucleotides, the CDR3 is TGTGCCAGCAGCCAATACGGGCGGGGGTACCAAGAGACCCAGTACTTC.